This T cell receptor beta chain originates from a study of control samples from healthy donors and cancer patients. Trimming pared 3 bases from V and 3 bases from J, leaving 7 bases between. The CDR3 has 13 amino acids. Libraries were prepared by immunoSEQ multiplex PCR; TCRdb keeps only in-frame clonotypes and omits some of them. There are about 73,000 clones in the sample; 94% occur only once, and approximately 5.7% lies in the top ten. This TCR came from a woman between 40 and 50 years old in good health. The sequencing input was blood. The rearrangement uses TRBV12-3 or TRBV12-4 and TRBJ2-3; TRBD2 is a possible D gene (5 bases). The CDR3 sequence: CASSFLATDTQYF. Written as DNA, the CDR3 is TGTGCCAGCAGTTTCCTAGCTACAGATACGCAGTATTTT.